The text below deals with one T cell receptor beta chain. Its target is not known. The germline V gene has CDR1 ENHRY and CDR2 SYGVKD. V dropped 6 bases and J dropped 0 bases, with 13 bases sitting between them. This CDR3 contains 15 residues. Naive CD4+ cells were CD45RA-selected; the remaining cells were memory. The material for each subset, its genomic DNA, was split evenly across several immunoSEQ plates. Some clones are missing from TCRdb's copy, which holds only in-frame ones; the method was immunoSEQ multiplex PCR. Of a few million clones listed, just over 90% are singletons. This entry belongs to a study of shared clonotypes between healthy human individuals. Study-wide points: Estimated richness was generally greater in naive than memory subsets. Donor clonotype sharing was expected to depend on sequencing depth.

The chain uses TRBV10-3 and TRBJ2-3; D might be TRBD2 (6 bases). The TCR sequence derives from a man between 18 and 35 years old in good health. The sample was naive CD4+ T cells sorted from blood. The subset was: CD45RA+ positively selected. The CDR3 spells CAIRRDSTSTDTQYF. CDR3 bases: TGTGCCATCAGGAGGGACTCAACTAGCACAGATACGCAGTATTTT.